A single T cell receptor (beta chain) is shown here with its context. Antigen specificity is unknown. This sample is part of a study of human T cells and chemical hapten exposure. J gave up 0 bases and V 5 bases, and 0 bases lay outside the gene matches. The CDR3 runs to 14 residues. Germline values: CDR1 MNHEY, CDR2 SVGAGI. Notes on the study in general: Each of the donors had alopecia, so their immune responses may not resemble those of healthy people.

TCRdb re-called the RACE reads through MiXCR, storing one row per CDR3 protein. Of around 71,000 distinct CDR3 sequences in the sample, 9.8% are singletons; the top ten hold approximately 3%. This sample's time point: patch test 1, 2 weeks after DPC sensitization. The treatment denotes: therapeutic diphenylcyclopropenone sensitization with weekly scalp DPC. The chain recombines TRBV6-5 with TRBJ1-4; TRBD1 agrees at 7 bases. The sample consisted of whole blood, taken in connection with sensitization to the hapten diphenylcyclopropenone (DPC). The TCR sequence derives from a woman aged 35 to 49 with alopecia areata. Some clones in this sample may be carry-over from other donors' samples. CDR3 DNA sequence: TGTGCCAGCAGTACAGGGGCAACTAATGAAAAACTGTTTTTT. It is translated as CASSTGATNEKLFF.